These 27 T cell receptor delta chains originate from one sample sequenced in a study of gamma-delta chains in newborns, infants, children. TCRdb re-analyzed the reads via CATT. The table has around 5,200 delta-chain clones, roughly 15% seen once. Sequenced material: blood, taken at baseline. These receptors all come from a child who was a newborn, infant or young child, either healthy, febrile or measles-vaccinated (not recorded which).

For this clone: TCRdb attributes to this sequence the protein of a much larger clone, which differs from the DNA translation at residue 7; a read error is likely, and the protein displayed is translated from the DNA. The genes are TRDV2 and TRDJ3; D remains ambiguous. Germline V CDR1 and CDR2: GEAIGNYY, EKD. V lost 5 bases and J lost 0, with 13 bases in between. The CDR3 extends over 17 amino acids. CDR3 in amino acids: CACGEVPYSWDTRQMFF. DNA for the CDR3: TGTGCCTGTGGGGAGGTTCCCTACTCCTGGGACACCCGACAGATGTTTTTC.

Turning to this clone: This may stem from a read error, because a much larger clone lies one nucleotide away. The chain couples TRDV3 to TRDJ1; D is unresolved. Germline-derived CDR1 and CDR2 are TVYSNPD and GDNSRS (reference sequence). The CDR3 has 13 residues. The V gene lost 0 bases and the J gene lost 4 bases, with 12 bases spanning the gap. CDR3: CAFRPPNRDKLIF. CDR3 coding DNA: TGTGCCTTTAGACCACCCAATCGCGATAAACTCATCTTT. Full variable domain (missing parts from reference TRDV3 and TRDJ1): CDKVTQSSPDQTVASGSEVVLLCTYDTVYSNPDLFWYRIRPDYSFQFVFYGDNSRSEGADFTQGRFSVKHILTQKAFHLVISPVRTEDSATYYCAFRPPNRDKLIFGKGTRVTVEP.

This clone has more than one count but fewer than ten. The protein in this entry is translated from the DNA; at residue 4 it differs from the protein listed in TCRdb. The chain joins TRDV2 to TRDJ3; 7 bases map to TRDD3. The germline V gene has CDR1 GEAIGNYY and CDR2 EKD. This CDR3 has 19 amino acids. Trimming took 5 bases from V and 0 from J; bases not matched to a gene: 12. The DNA of the CDR3 is TGTGCCTGTGGCACTGCAGGATACGCGACCTCCTGGGACACCCGACAGATGTTTTTC. This gives the protein CACGTAGYATSWDTRQMFF.

This clone is labeled medium-sized (0.01 to 0.1%). The chain carries TRDV2 and TRDJ1, with TRDD3 identical over 9 bases. CDR1 and CDR2 (germline): GEAIGNYY, EKD. Unmatched junction bases numbered 15, after V lost 2 bases and J lost 0 bases. The CDR3 covers 19 residues. The CDR3 region has the DNA TGTGCCTGTGACAAGGTACTGGGGGAGAGACTTAGGTACACCGATAAACTCATCTTT. This codes for CACDKVLGERLRYTDKLIF.

The count of this clone is one. V and J are TRDV3 and TRDJ1; 12 nucleotides line up with TRDD3. The J segment lost 0 bases and the V segment lost 5 bases, leaving 16 bases of the junction unmatched. CDR3 length equals 18 residues. Germline CDR1 TVYSNPD, CDR2 GDNSRS (reference sequence). The CDR3 loop is CALHAGYWGILDTDKLIF. The CDR3 DNA reads TGTGCCCTCCACGCCGGGTACTGGGGGATACTGGACACCGATAAACTCATCTTT.

This clone is deemed medium-sized (0.01 to 0.1%). The chain joins TRDV2 to TRDJ1, with D maybe TRDD3 (6 bases). V dropped 1 base and J dropped 0 bases, with 20 bases sitting between them. CDR1 and CDR2 (germline): GEAIGNYY, EKD. CDR3 length: 18 amino acids. As DNA, the CDR3 is TGTGCCTGTGACACTCTGGGGATCCAACATTTGTACACCGATAAACTCATCTTT. It translates to CACDTLGIQHLYTDKLIF.

In its sample, this clone ranks as medium-sized. This sample also contains other DNA sequences that code for the same CDR3. V gene TRDV2 combines with J gene TRDJ1, with D tentatively TRDD3 (5 bases). The V end was cut by 0 bases, the J end by 5 bases, with 45 bases between. Germline CDR1 GEAIGNYY, CDR2 EKD. The CDR3 has 25 residues. Written as DNA, the CDR3 is TGTGCCTGTGACACCGTATCAAAGAGGGGAAGTGTAGGCCCTAAGGACCGGGCCCCGATAGATAAACTCATCTTT. Translated: CACDTVSKRGSVGPKDRAPIDKLIF.

Comment on this clone: The TCRdb protein, from a much larger clone, departs from this DNA's translation at residue 6, likely by read error; the protein shown derives from the DNA. This chain links TRDV1 with TRDJ2; TRDD2 matches at 9 bases. Germline values: CDR1 TSWWSYY, CDR2 QGS. V gave up 1 base and J gave up 0 bases; unmatched junction bases: 30. The CDR3 has 26 residues. The CDR3 DNA reads as TGTGCTCTTGGGGAACCTTCCCCGTCCTTCCTACGTGGTGTGGGGGACCGATACGCTTTGACAGCACAACTCTTCTTT. Translated, it gives CALGEPSPSFLRGVGDRYALTAQLFF.

Worth noting for this clone: A much larger clone is a single base away; this may be a read error. The chain employs TRDV2 and TRDJ1; TRDD3 matches 9 bases. This CDR3 comprises 23 residues. The germline V gene encodes CDR1 GEAIGNYY and CDR2 EKD. V was pared by 1 base and J by 3 bases, with 29 bases of the junction left unmatched. CDR3 sequence reads: CACDTVSTWGIKRVSGGSDKLIF. CDR3 DNA: TGTGCCTGTGACACGGTAAGCACATGGGGGATAAAAAGAGTAAGCGGAGGGTCCGATAAACTCATCTTT.

In this sample, this clone turned up a few times. The V and J genes are TRDV1 and TRDJ1; 11 bases line up with TRDD3. From germline, CDR1 is TSWWSYY and CDR2 QGS. The ends lost 4 bases at V and 0 bases at J; junction bases unmatched: 16. The CDR3 spans 20 residues. The CDR3 protein is CALGGEKNPWGILDTDKLIF. In DNA form, the CDR3 reads TGTGCTCTTGGGGGCGAAAAGAACCCCTGGGGGATACTGGACACCGATAAACTCATCTTT.

By its share, this clone is medium-sized. The J gene is TRDJ1, the V gene TRDV1; D is ambiguous. This CDR3 has 15 amino acids. V was cut by 0 bases and J by 1 base, with 9 bases left in between. CDR1 is TSWWSYY, CDR2 QGS, per germline. As DNA, the CDR3 is TGTGCTCTTGGGGAACTTAGGCTTACCACCGATAAACTCATCTTT. Translating it yields CALGELRLTTDKLIF.

This clone was observed many times. The J gene is TRDJ1, the V gene TRDV2; 10 positions match TRDD3. CDR1 GEAIGNYY and CDR2 EKD come from the germline V gene. The CDR3 is 15 amino acids. Germline trimming cut 2 bases from V and 3 bases from J; bases unmatched to any gene: 5. The CDR3 is CACDILGDRSDKLIF. The DNA for the CDR3 is TGTGCCTGTGACATTCTGGGGGATAGATCCGATAAACTCATCTTT.

This clone occurred a few times. The rearrangement links TRDV2 to TRDJ1; D might be TRDD3 (5 bases). The CDR3 is 22 residues long. Trimming took off 0 bases at V and 2 bases at J, with 33 bases between the two ends. Germline-derived CDR1 and CDR2 are GEAIGNYY and EKD. CDR3 sequence reads: CACDTLLYYKSQDYVGTDKLIF. The CDR3 DNA follows: TGTGCCTGTGACACCCTACTCTACTATAAGTCGCAAGACTACGTGGGGACCGATAAACTCATCTTT.

Relative to its sample, this clone is medium-sized. The chain recombines TRDV2 with TRDJ3; TRDD3 is a possible D gene (6 bases). CDR1 is GEAIGNYY and CDR2 is EKD in the germline V gene. The V gene lost 2 bases and the J gene lost 0 bases, with 19 bases spanning the gap. CDR3 length equals 20 residues. The CDR3, as DNA: TGTGCCTGTGACATTACTGGGTCCAACAAGGGCTCCTGGGACACCCGACAGATGTTTTTC. This encodes CACDITGSNKGSWDTRQMFF.

By sample fraction, this clone is medium-sized. This could be a read error, since a much larger clone is one nucleotide away. Different DNA sequences within this sample yield the same CDR3. The chain combines TRDV3 with TRDJ1; 13 nucleotides match TRDD3. V lost 1 base, J lost 3 bases, and 11 bases stayed unmatched. The length of the CDR3 is 17 residues. From germline, CDR1 is TVYSNPD and CDR2 GDNSRS (reference sequence). CDR3 bases: TGTGCCTTTAAAACGGGGTACTGGGGGATACGAGCCGATAAACTCATCTTT. Translated: CAFKTGYWGIRADKLIF.

This clone was recorded a few times. This sequence joins TRDV1 and TRDJ1; the match to TRDD3 covers 9 bases. Trimming took 5 bases from V and 11 from J; bases not matched to a gene: 27. Germline loops: CDR1 TSWWSYY, CDR2 QGS. This CDR3 comprises 19 residues. This CDR3 is CALGSPATRGDTPVGKLIF. The CDR3 nucleotides read TGTGCTCTTGGGAGCCCCGCTACGAGGGGGGATACTCCGGTGGGAAAGCTCATCTTT.

In regard to this clone: A single base is all that separates this from a far larger clone, so a read error is likely. The chain uses TRDV2 and TRDJ1; D is perhaps TRDD3 (6 bases). CDR1 and CDR2 from the germline V gene are GEAIGNYY and EKD. This CDR3 is built from 13 residues. With 0 bases removed from V and 7 bases from J, the gap between germline ends came to 11 bases. CDR3 protein: CACDTWGSGKLIF. In DNA form, the CDR3 reads TGTGCCTGTGACACCTGGGGGTCCGGTAAACTCATCTTT.

The V call is TRDV1, the J call TRDJ1; 9 bases agree with TRDD3. The germline CDR1 and CDR2 sequences are TSWWSYY and QGS. The CDR3 is 19 amino acids. Trimming removed 2 bases from V and 0 bases from J; junction bases left unmatched: 13. The CDR3 nucleotides are TGTGCTCTTGGGGAAGGGACCATAATACTGGGGGAAAACACCGATAAACTCATCTTT. Protein sequence: CALGEGTIILGENTDKLIF.

With respect to this clone: A clone one base away is much larger, so this may be a read error. The CDR3 nucleotides read TGTGCTCTTGGGGAACCTCCCCCCGCTCTTTCCGTCTGGGGGATAGTGCCGACCGATAAACCCATCTTT. Translating it yields CALGEPPPALSVWGIVPTDKPIF. The genes are TRDV1 and TRDJ1, with 10 bases identical to TRDD3. Germline CDR1 is TSWWSYY and CDR2 is QGS. The CDR3 is 23 amino acids.

About this clone: The sample holds other DNA sequences that translate to the same CDR3. V usage is TRDV1 and J usage is TRDJ1; 13 bases are shared with TRDD3. This CDR3 region has 32 residues. CDR1 and CDR2 from the germline V gene are TSWWSYY and QGS. V was clipped by 2 bases and J by 0 bases; unmatched bases: 48. CDR3 bases: TGTGCTCTTGGGGAAAGTGCGAGTGCCCCTCCTGCCCCCTGGGGATTTTACTGGGGGATACGCGTCCCCATAAGCGACACCGATAAACTCATCTTT. This encodes CALGESASAPPAPWGFYWGIRVPISDTDKLIF.

In this sample, this clone is medium-sized. The chain uses TRDV2 and TRDJ1; 7 bases are a match to TRDD3. The CDR3 totals 19 residues. Germline CDR1 reads GEAIGNYY; CDR2 reads EKD. J was trimmed by 3 bases and V by 3 bases; bases with no gene match: 21. The CDR3 region has the DNA TGTGCCTGTGACGTACTGGGGACCAAATCCACCAGGATATCCGATAAACTCATCTTT. It yields the protein CACDVLGTKSTRISDKLIF.

This clone is classed as medium-sized (0.01 to 0.1%). The genes are TRDV2 and TRDJ2; TRDD3 matches 10 bases. The junction had 9 bases not matched to a gene; V was cut back by 0 bases and J by 9 bases. CDR1 is GEAIGNYY, CDR2 EKD, per germline. The CDR3 totals 16 residues. In DNA form, the CDR3 reads TGTGCCTGTGACACCATCACTGGGGGATGGGGAACACAACTCTTCTTT. Residues: CACDTITGGWGTQLFF.

A remark on this clone: A far larger clone is one nucleotide away, so this likely arose from a read error. V and J are TRDV2 and TRDJ1, with D possibly being TRDD3 (6 bases). The germline CDR1 and CDR2 sequences are GEAIGNYY and EKD. The CDR3 runs 18 residues. Between the trimmed V and J ends, which lost 0 bases and 2 bases, there was a span of 21 bases. CDR3 nucleotides: TGTGCCTGTGACACCGTTGATACTGGGAGATGGTTGACCGATAAACTCATCTTT. The encoded protein is CACDTVDTGRWLTDKLIF.

Of note for this clone: A much larger clone lies one base from this, so it may be a read error. This rearrangement joins TRDV1 to TRDJ1; D unclear. V lost 4 bases, J lost 3 bases, and 6 bases lay in between. CDR3 length: 12 residues. Looked up from germline, CDR1 is TSWWSYY and CDR2 is QGS. The CDR3 loop reads CALGGPSDKLIF. CDR3 sequence (DNA): TGTGCTCTTGGGGGACCATCCGATAAACTCATCTTT.

The V gene is TRDV2, the J gene TRDJ1; 8 bases align to TRDD3. Germline-derived CDR1 and CDR2 are GEAIGNYY and EKD. This CDR3 contains 17 residues. V was clipped by 0 bases and J by 0 bases; unmatched bases: 8. The CDR3 here is CACDTVAGGGYTDKLIF. The CDR3 DNA is TGTGCCTGTGACACCGTGGCTGGGGGAGGATACACCGATAAACTCATCTTT.

This clone is medium-sized in the sample. V and J are TRDV2 and TRDJ1; 9 nucleotides match TRDD3. This CDR3 is 18 amino acids long. V was pared by 3 bases and J by 1 base, with 14 bases of the junction left unmatched. In germline, CDR1 is GEAIGNYY, CDR2 EKD. This CDR3 is CACDHILGDPKGTDKLIF. CDR3 nucleotide sequence: TGTGCCTGTGACCACATACTGGGGGACCCGAAGGGCACCGATAAACTCATCTTT.

Only a few counts were recorded for this clone. Other DNA sequences in the same sample also yield this CDR3. This chain connects TRDV2 to TRDJ1; D perhaps matches TRDD3 (6 bases). With 1 base removed from V and 0 bases from J, the gap between germline ends came to 11 bases. The CDR3 spans 15 residues. Germline V gives CDR1 GEAIGNYY, CDR2 EKD. The CDR3 loop reads CACDTLGGYTDKLIF. The CDR3, as DNA: TGTGCCTGTGACACTCTTGGGGGGTACACCGATAAACTCATCTTT.